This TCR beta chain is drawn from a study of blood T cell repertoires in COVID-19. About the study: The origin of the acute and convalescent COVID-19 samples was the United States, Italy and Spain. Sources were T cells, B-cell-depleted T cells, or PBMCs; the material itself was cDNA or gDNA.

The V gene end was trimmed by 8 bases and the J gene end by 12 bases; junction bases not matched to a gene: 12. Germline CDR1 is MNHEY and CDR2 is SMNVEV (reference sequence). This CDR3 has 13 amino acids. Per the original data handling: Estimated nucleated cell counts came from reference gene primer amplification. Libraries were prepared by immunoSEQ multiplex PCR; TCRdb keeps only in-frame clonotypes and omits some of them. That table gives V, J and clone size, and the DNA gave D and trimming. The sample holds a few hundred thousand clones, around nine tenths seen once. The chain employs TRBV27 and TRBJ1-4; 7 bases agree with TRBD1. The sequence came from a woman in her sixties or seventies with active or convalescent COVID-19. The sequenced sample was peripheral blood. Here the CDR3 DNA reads TGTGCCAGCTTAGTTACAGGGGAAGCTGAACTGTTTTTT. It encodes CASLVTGEAELFF. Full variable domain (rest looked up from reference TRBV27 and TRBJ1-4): EAQVTQNPRYLITVTGKKLTVTCSQNMNHEYMSWYRQDPGLGLRQIYYSMNVEVTDKGDVPEGYKVSRKEKRNFPLILESPSPNQTSLYFCASLVTGEAELFFGSGTQLSVL.